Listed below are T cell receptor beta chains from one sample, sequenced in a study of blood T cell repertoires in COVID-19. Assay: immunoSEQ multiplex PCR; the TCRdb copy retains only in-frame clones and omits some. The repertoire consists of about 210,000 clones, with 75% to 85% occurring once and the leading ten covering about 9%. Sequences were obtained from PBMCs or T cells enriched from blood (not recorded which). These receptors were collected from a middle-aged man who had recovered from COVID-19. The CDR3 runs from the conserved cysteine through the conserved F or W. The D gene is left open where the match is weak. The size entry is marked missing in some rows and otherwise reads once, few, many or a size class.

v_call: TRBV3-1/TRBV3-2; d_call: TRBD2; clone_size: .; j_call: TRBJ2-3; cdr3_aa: CASSQGLRLAGTDTQYF; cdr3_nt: TGTGCCAGCAGCCAAGGTCTTCGGCTAGCGGGCACAGATACGCAGTATTTT
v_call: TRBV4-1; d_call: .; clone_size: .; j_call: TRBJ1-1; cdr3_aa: CASSLPGLNTEAFF; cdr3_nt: TGCGCCAGCAGCCTTCCGGGGTTGAACACTGAAGCTTTCTTT
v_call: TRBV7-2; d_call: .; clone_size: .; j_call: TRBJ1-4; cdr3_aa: CASSAGSFGEKLFF; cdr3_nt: TGTGCCAGCAGCGCAGGGTCTTTTGGTGAAAAACTGTTTTTT
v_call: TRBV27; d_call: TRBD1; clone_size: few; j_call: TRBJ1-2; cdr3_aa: CASSLQGAQGYTF; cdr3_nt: TGTGCCAGCAGTTTACAGGGGGCGCAAGGCTACACCTTC
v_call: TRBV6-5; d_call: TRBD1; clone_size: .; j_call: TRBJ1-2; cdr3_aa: CASSPFRGQGARYTF; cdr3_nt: TGTGCCAGCAGTCCCTTTCGAGGACAGGGGGCTCGCTACACCTTC
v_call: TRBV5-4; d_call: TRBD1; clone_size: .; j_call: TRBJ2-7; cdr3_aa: CASSSTTGSSEQYF; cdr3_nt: TGTGCCAGCAGCTCCACGACAGGGTCTTCCGAGCAGTACTTC
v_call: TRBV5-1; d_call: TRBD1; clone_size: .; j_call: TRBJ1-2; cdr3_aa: CASSGGQGAGYGYTF; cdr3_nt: TGCGCCAGCAGCGGGGGACAGGGGGCAGGTTATGGCTACACCTTC
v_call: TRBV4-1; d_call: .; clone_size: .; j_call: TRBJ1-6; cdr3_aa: CASSHQGTQSPLHF; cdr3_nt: TGCGCCAGCAGCCATCAGGGAACCCAATCACCCCTCCACTTT
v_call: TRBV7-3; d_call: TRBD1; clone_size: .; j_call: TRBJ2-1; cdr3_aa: CASSSGQGAIYNEQFF; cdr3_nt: TGTGCCAGCAGCTCAGGACAGGGGGCTATCTACAATGAGCAGTTCTTC
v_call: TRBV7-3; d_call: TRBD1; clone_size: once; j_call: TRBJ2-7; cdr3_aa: CASSSGTGYYEQYF; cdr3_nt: TGTGCCAGTAGTTCTGGGACAGGGTACTACGAGCAGTACTTC
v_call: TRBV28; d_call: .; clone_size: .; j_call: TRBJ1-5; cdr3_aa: CASSQQEGGNQPQHF; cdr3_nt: TGTGCCAGCAGCCAGCAGGAGGGGGGGAATCAGCCCCAGCATTTT
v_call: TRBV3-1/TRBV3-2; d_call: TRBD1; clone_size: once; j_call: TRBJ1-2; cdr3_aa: CASSLFTTGGRGGYTF; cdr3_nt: TGTGCCAGCAGCCTCTTCACCACAGGGGGCAGAGGTGGCTACACCTTC
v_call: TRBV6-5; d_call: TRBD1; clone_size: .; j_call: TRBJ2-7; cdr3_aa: CASTVGSGGAYEQYF; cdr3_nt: TGTGCCAGCACTGTAGGGTCAGGGGGTGCCTACGAGCAGTACTTC
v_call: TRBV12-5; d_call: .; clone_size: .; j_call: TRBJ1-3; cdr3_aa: CASGPPGVVSGNTIYF; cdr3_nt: TGTGCTAGTGGTCCGCCAGGTGTTGTCTCTGGAAACACCATATATTTT
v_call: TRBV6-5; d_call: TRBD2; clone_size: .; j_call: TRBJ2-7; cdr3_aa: CASSYSRGSIYEQYF; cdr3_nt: TGTGCCAGCAGTTACTCGCGGGGGAGTATATACGAGCAGTACTTC
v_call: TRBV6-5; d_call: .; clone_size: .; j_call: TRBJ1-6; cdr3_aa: CASNLRGGNSPLHF; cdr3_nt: TGTGCCAGCAACCTACGGGGGGGGAATTCACCCCTCCACTTT
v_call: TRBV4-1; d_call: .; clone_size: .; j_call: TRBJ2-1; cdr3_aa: CASSLSRLVSENEQFF; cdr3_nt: TGCGCCAGCAGCCTATCCAGACTAGTTAGCGAGAATGAGCAGTTCTTC
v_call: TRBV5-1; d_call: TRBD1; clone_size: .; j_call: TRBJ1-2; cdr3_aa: CASSPNDRGTGGYTF; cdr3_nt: TGCGCCAGCAGCCCTAATGACAGGGGAACGGGTGGCTACACCTTC
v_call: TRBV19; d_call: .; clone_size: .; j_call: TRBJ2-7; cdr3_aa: CASSGPNYEQYF; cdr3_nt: TGTGCCAGTAGTGGGCCGAACTACGAGCAGTACTTC
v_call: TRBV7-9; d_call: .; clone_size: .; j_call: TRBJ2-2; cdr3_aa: CASSSEPNTGELFF; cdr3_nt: TGTGCCAGCAGCTCGGAGCCGAACACCGGGGAGCTGTTTTTT
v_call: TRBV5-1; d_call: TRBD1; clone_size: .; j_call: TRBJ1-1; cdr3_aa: CASSEGTGEAFF; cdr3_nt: TGCGCCAGCAGCGAGGGGACAGGGGAAGCTTTCTTT
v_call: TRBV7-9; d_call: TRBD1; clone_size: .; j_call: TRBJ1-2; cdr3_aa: CASSSTDRAHGYTF; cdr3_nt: TGTGCCAGCAGCTCTACCGACAGGGCACATGGCTACACCTTC
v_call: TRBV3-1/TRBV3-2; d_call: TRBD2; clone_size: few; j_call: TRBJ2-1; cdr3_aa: CASSQGLAGVYNEQFF; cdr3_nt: TGTGCCAGCAGCCAAGGACTAGCGGGAGTCTACAATGAGCAGTTCTTC
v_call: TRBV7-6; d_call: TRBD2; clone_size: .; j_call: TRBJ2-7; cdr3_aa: CASSSGLAGPYEQYF; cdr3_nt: TGTGCCAGCAGCTCTGGACTAGCGGGGCCCTACGAGCAGTACTTC
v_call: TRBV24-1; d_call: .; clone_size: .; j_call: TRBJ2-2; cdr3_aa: CATSDRGTGRYLTGELFF; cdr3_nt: TGTGCCACCAGTGATCGTGGGACTGGACGTTACCTCACCGGGGAGCTGTTTTTT
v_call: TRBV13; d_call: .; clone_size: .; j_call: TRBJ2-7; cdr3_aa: CASSFATAAQEQYF; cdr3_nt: TGTGCCAGCAGCTTCGCCACCGCCGCGCAAGAGCAGTACTTC
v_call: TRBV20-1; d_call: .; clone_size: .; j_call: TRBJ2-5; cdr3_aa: CSASGDEGGGTQYF; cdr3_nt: TGCAGTGCTAGTGGTGACGAGGGTGGAGGGACCCAGTACTTC
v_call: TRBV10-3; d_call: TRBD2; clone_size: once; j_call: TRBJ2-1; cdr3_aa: CAISEQPGLAGRGNEQFF; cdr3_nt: TGTGCCATCAGTGAGCAACCGGGACTAGCAGGCAGGGGGAATGAGCAGTTCTTC
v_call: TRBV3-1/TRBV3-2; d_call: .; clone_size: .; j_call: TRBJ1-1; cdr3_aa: CASSRTENTEAFF; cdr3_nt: TGTGCCAGCAGCCGTACAGAGAACACTGAAGCTTTCTTT
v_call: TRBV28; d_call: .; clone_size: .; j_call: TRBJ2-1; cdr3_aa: CASSLQGGYNEQFF; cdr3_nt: TGTGCCAGCAGTTTACAGGGTGGCTACAATGAGCAGTTCTTC
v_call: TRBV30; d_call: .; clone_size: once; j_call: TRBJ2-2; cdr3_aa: CAWRANRNTGELFF; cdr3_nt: TGTGCCTGGAGAGCAAATAGAAACACCGGGGAGCTGTTTTTT
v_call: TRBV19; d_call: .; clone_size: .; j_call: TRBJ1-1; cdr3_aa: CATHEGRGMNTEAFF; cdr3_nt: TGTGCCACCCATGAGGGCAGAGGAATGAACACTGAAGCTTTCTTT
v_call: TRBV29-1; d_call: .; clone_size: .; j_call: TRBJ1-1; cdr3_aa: CSVGDRHTEAFF; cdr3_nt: TGCAGCGTCGGTGACAGGCACACTGAAGCTTTCTTT
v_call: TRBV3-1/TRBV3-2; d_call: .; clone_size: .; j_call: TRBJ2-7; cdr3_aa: CASSQGPGDSYEQYF; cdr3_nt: TGTGCCAGCAGCCAAGGTCCAGGGGACTCCTACGAGCAGTACTTC
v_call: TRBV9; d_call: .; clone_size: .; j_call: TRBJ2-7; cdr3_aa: CASSVVAGSYEQYF; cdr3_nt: TGTGCCAGCAGCGTAGTTGCGGGCTCCTACGAGCAGTACTTC
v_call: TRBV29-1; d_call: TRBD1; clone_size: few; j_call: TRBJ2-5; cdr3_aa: CSVRDRGPQETQYF; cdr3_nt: TGCAGCGTCCGGGACAGGGGGCCCCAAGAGACCCAGTACTTC
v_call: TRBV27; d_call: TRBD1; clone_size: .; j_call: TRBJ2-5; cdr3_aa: CASSPRQGRETQYF; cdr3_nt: TGTGCCAGCAGTCCCCGACAGGGGAGAGAGACCCAGTACTTC
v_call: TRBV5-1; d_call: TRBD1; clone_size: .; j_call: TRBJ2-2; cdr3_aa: CASSEGQHTGELFF; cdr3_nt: TGCGCCAGCAGCGAGGGACAGCACACCGGGGAGCTGTTTTTT
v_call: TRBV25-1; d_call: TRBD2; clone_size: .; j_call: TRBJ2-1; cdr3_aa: CASSSTSGNYNEQFF; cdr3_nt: TGTGCCAGCAGCTCGACTAGCGGGAACTACAATGAGCAGTTCTTC
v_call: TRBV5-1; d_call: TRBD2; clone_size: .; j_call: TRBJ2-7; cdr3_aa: CASSRPQLAGEHPEQYF; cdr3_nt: TGCGCCAGCAGCAGGCCCCAACTAGCGGGAGAGCATCCCGAGCAGTACTTC
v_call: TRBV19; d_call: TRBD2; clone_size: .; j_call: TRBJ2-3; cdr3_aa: CASSNPKTSGITDTQYF; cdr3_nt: TGTGCCAGTAGTAACCCCAAGACTAGCGGGATCACAGATACGCAGTATTTT
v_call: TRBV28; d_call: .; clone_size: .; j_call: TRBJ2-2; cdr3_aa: CASSFQQGPTGELFF; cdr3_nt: TGTGCCAGCAGTTTTCAACAGGGTCCCACCGGGGAGCTGTTTTTT
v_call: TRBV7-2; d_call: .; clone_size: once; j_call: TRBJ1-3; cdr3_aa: CASSSHREGNTIYF; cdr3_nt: TGTGCCAGCAGCTCACACAGGGAAGGAAACACCATATATTTT
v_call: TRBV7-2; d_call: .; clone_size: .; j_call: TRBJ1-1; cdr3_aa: CASSPQGIEAFF; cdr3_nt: TGTGCCAGCAGCCCACAGGGCATTGAAGCTTTCTTT
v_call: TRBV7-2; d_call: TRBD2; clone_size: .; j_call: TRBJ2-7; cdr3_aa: CASSLLAGGHEQYF; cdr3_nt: TGTGCCAGCAGCCTACTAGCGGGAGGCCACGAGCAGTACTTC
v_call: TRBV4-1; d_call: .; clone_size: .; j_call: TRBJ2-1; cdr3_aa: CASSHPHEGSSHNEQFF; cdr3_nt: TGCGCCAGCAGCCACCCCCACGAGGGAAGTTCCCACAATGAGCAGTTCTTC
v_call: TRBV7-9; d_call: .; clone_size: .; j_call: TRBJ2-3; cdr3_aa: CASTYWSSSTDTQYF; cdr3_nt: TGTGCCAGCACCTACTGGTCCTCTAGCACAGATACGCAGTATTTT
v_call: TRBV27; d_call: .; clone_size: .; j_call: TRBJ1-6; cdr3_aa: CASSLDPGGSPLHF; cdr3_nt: TGTGCCAGCAGTTTGGATCCCGGGGGTTCACCCCTCCACTTT
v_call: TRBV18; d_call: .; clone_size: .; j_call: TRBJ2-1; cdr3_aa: CASSLSGGDEQFF; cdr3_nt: TGTGCCAGCTCCCTCTCTGGGGGCGATGAGCAGTTCTTC
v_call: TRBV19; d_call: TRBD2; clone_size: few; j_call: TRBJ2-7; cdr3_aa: CASWGGNEQYF; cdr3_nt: TGTGCCAGCTGGGGGGGGAACGAGCAGTACTTC
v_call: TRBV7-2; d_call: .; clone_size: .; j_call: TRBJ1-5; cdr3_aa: CASSSPGQPQHF; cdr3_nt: TGTGCCAGCAGCTCCCCCGGTCAGCCCCAGCATTTT
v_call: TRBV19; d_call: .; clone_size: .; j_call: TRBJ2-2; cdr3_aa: CASSILAGTGELFF; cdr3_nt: TGTGCCAGTAGTATTTTGGCGGGCACCGGGGAGCTGTTTTTT
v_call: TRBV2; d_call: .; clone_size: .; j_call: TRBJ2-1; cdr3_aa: CASSESSDDEQFF; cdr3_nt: TGTGCCAGCAGTGAATCGAGCGACGATGAGCAGTTCTTC
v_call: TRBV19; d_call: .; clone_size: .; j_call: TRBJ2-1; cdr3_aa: CASSIYDGRQVEQFF; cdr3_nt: TGTGCCAGTAGTATATACGACGGGCGACAGGTCGAGCAGTTCTTC
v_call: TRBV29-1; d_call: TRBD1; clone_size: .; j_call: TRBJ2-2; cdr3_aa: CSVDRQGAGELFF; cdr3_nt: TGCAGCGTTGACAGGCAGGGGGCCGGGGAGCTGTTTTTT
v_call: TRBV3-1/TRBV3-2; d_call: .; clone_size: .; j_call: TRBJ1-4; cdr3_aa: CASQSSGEKLFF; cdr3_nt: TGTGCCAGCCAAAGTTCGGGTGAAAAACTGTTTTTT
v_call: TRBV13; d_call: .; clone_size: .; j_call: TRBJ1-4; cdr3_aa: CASSLALLGGSPEKLFF; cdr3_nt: TGTGCCAGCAGCTTAGCTCTCCTAGGAGGGTCACCTGAAAAACTGTTTTTT
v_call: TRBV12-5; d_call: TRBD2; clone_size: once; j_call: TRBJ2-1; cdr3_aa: CASGLELAGASLNEQFF; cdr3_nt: TGTGCTAGTGGTTTGGAGCTAGCGGGAGCCTCATTAAATGAGCAGTTCTTC
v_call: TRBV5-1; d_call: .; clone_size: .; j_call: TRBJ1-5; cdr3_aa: CASSETGGDQPQHF; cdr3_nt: TGCGCCAGCAGCGAGACCGGGGGGGATCAGCCCCAGCATTTT